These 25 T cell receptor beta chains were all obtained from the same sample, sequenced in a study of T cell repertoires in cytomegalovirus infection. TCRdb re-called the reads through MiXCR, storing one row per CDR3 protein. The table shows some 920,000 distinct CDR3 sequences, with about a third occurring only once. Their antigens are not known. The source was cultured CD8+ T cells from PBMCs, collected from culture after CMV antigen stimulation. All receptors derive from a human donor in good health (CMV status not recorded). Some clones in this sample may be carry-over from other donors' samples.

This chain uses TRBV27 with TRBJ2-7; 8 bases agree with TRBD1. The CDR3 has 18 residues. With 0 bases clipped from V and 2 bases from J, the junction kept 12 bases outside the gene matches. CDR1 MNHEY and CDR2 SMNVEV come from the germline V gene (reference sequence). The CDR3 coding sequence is TGTGCCAGCAGTTTATCTGGACAGGGAGTAAGTAAGACCTACGAGCAGTACTTC. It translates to CASSLSGQGVSKTYEQYF.

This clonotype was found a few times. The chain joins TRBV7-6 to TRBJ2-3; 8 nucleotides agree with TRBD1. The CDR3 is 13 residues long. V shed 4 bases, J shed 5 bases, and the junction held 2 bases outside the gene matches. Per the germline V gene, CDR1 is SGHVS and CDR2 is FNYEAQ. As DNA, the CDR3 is TGTGCCAGCAGCTACGGGACAGGAGATACGCAGTATTTT. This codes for CASSYGTGDTQYF.

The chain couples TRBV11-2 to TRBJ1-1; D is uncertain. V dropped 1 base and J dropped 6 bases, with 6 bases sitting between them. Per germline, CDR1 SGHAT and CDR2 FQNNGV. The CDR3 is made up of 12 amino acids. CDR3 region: CASSLVWAEAFF. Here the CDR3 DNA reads TGTGCCAGCAGCTTAGTGTGGGCTGAAGCTTTCTTT.

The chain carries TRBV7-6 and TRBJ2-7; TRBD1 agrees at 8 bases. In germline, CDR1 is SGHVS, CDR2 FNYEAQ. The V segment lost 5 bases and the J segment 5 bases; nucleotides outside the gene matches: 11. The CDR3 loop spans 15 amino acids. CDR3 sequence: CASSPLDRGRDEQYV. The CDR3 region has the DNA TGTGCCAGCAGCCCCCTCGACAGGGGTAGGGACGAGCAGTACGTC.

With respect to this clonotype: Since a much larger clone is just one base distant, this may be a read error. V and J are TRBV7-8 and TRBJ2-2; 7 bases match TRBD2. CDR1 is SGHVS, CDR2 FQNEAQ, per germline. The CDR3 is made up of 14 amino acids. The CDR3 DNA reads TGTGCCAGCTGCTTAGCGGGCACCACCGGGGAGCTGTTTTTT. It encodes CASCLAGTTGELFF.

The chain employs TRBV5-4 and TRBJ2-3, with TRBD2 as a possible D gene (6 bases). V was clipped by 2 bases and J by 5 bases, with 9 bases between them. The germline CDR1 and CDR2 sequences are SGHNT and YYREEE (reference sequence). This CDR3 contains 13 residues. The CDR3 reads CASSFSGLDTQYF. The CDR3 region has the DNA TGTGCCAGCAGCTTCTCGGGACTAGATACGCAGTATTTT.

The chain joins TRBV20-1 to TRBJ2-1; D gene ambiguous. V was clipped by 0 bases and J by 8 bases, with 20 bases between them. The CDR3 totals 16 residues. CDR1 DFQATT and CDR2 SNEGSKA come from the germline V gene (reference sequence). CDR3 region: CSARDLASVRIDEQFF. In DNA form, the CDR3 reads TGCAGTGCTAGAGATCTGGCGAGCGTCCGAATCGATGAGCAGTTCTTC.

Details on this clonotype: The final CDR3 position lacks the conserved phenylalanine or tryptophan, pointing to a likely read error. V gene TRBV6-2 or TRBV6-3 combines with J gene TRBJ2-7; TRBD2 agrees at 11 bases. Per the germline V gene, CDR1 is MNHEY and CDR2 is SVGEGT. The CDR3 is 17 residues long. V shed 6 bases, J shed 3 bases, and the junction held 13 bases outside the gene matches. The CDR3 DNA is TGTGCCAGCAGCACCACTAGCGGGGGAACACTATACTACGAGCAGTACTCC. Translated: CASSTTSGGTLYYEQYS.

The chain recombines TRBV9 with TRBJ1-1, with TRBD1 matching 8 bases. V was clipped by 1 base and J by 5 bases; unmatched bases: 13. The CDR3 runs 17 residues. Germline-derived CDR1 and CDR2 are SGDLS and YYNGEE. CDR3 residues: CASSVSTRPGGGTEAFF. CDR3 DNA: TGTGCCAGCAGCGTAAGCACGAGGCCAGGGGGCGGGACTGAAGCTTTCTTT.

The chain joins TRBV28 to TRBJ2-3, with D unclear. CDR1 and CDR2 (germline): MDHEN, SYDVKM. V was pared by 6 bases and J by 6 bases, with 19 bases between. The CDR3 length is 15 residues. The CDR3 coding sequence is TGTGCCAGCAGGGTCGAGACACCCCACTCCGATACGCAGTATTTT. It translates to CASRVETPHSDTQYF.

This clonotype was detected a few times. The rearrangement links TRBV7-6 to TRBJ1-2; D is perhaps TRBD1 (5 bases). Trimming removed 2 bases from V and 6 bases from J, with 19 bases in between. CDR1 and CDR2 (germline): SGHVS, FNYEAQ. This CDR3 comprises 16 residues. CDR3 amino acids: CASSLSHRTPIDGYTF. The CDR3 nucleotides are TGTGCCAGCAGCTTATCCCATCGGACACCAATTGATGGCTACACCTTC.

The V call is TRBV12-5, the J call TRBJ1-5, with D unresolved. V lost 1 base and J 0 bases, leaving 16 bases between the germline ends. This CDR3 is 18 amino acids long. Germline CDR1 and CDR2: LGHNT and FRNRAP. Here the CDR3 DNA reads TGTGCTAGTGGTTTGGGCTCCTACGAGAGTAGTAGCAATCAGCCCCAGCATTTT. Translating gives CASGLGSYESSSNQPQHF.

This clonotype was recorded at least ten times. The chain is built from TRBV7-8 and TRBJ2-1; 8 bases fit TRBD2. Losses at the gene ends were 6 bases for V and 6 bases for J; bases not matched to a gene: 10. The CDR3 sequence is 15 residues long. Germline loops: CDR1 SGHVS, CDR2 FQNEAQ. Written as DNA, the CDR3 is TGTGCCAGCAGTCCCAGCGGGGGCCCGTCCAATGAGCAGTTCTTC. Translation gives CASSPSGGPSNEQFF.

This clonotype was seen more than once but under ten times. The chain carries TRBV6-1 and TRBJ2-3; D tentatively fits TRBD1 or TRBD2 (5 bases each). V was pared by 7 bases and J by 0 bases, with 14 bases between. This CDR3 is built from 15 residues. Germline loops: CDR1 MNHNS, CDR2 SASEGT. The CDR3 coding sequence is TGTGCCAGCATGCTCCGGGACGGCAGCACAGATACGCAGTATTTT. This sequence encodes CASMLRDGSTDTQYF.

The CDR3 loop is CASSQLSYEQYF. Here the CDR3 DNA reads TGTGCCAGCAGCCAACTCTCCTACGAGCAGTACTTC. The chain joins TRBV5-6 to TRBJ2-7; D remains unclear. The CDR3 spans 12 residues. V was shortened by 4 bases and J by 0 bases, with 5 bases between the two germline ends. Germline V lookup: CDR1 SGHDT, CDR2 YYEEEE. The whole variable domain, remainder taken from reference TRBV5-6 and TRBJ2-7, is DAGVTQSPTHLIKTRGQQVTLRCSPKSGHDTVSWYQQALGQGPQFIFQYYEEEERQRGNFPDRFSGHQFPNYSSELNVNALLLGDSALYLCASSQLSYEQYFGPGTRLTVT.

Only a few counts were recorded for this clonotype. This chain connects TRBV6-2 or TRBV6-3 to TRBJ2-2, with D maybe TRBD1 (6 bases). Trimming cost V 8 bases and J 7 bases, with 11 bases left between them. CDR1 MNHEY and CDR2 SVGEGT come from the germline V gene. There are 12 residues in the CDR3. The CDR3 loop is CASGLDSGELFF. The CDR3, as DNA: TGTGCCAGCGGCTTGGACAGCGGGGAGCTGTTTTTT.

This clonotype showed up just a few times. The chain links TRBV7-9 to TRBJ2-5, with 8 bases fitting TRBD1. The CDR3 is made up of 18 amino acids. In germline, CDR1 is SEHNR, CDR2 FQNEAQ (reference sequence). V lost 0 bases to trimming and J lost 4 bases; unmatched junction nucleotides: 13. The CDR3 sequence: CASSLAWDRPARGETQYF. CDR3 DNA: TGTGCCAGCAGCTTAGCTTGGGACAGGCCCGCCAGGGGAGAGACCCAGTACTTC.

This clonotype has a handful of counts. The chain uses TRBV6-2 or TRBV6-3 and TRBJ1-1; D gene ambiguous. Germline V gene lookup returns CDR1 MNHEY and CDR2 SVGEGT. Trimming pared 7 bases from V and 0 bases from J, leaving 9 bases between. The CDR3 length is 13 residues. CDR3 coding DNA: TGTGCCAGCACCGGAGCTGTGAACACTGAAGCTTTCTTT. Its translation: CASTGAVNTEAFF.

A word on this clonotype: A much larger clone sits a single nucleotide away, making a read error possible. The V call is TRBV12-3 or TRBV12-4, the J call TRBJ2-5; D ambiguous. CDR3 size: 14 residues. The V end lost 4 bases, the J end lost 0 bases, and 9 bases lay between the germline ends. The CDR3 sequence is CASSSQTDQETQYF. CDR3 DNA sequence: TGTGCCAGCAGTTCCCAGACCGACCAAGAGACCCAGTACTTC.

CDR3 coding DNA: TGTGCCAGTAGTATGGAAGGACCGCAGTATTTT. Amino acids: CASSMEGPQYF. This sequence joins TRBV19 and TRBJ2-3; D not resolved. The CDR3 extends over 11 amino acids. Trimming took 3 bases from V and 10 from J, leaving 8 bases between them. Germline V lookup: CDR1 LNHDA, CDR2 SQIVND (reference sequence).

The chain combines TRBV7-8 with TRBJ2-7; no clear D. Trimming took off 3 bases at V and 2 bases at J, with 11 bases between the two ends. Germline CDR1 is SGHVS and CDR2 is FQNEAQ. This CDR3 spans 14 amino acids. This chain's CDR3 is CASSFPFGTYEQYF. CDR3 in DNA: TGTGCCAGCAGCTTTCCCTTCGGAACCTACGAGCAGTACTTC.

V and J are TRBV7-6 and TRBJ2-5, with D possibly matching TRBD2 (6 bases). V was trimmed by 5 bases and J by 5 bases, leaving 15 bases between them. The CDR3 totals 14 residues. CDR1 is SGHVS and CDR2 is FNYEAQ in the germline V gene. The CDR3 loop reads CASSPGRGGETQYF. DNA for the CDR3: TGTGCCAGCAGCCCGGGACGGGGAGGCGAGACCCAGTACTTC.

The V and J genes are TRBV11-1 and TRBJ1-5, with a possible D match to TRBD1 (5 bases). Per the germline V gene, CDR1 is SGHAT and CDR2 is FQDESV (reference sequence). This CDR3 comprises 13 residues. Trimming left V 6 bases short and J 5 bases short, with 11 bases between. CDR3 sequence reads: CASSWGIDQPQHF. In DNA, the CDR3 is TGTGCCAGCAGTTGGGGGATCGATCAGCCCCAGCATTTT.

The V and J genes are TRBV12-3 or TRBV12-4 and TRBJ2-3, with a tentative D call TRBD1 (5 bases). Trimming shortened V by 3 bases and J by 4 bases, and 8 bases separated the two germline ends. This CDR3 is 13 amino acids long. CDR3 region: CASSFQGADTQYF. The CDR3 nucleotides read TGTGCCAGCAGTTTTCAGGGCGCAGATACGCAGTATTTT.

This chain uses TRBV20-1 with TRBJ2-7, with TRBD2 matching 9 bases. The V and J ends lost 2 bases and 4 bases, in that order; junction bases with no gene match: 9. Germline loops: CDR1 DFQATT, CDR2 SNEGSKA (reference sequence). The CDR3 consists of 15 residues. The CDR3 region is CSARSPGLARYEQYF. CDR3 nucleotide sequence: TGCAGTGCTAGATCCCCGGGACTAGCAAGATACGAGCAGTACTTC.